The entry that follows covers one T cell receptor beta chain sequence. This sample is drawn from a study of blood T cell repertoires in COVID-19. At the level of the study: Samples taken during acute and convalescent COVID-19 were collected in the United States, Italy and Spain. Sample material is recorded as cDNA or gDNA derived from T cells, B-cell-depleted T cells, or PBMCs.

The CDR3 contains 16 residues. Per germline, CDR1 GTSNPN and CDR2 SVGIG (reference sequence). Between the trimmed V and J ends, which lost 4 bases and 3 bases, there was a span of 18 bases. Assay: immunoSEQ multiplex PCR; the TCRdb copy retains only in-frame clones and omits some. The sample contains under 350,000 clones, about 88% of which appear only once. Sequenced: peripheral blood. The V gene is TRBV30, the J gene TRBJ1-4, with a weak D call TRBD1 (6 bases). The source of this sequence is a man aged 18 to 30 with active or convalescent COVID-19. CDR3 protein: CAWTPFTGTANEKLFF. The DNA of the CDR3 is TGTGCCTGGACCCCTTTTACAGGGACGGCTAATGAAAAACTGTTTTTT.